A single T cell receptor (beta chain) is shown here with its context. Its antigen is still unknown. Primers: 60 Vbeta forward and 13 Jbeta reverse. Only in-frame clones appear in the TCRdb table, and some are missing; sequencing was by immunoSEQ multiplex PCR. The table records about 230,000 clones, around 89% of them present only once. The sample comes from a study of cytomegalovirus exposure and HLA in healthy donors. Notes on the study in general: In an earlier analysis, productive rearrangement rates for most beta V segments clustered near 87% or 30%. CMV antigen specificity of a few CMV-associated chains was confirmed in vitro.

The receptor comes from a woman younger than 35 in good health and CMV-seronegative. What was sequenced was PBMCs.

CDR3 nucleotide sequence: TGTGCCAGCAGGAAATACCTACTAGCGGGAGAGTCAGATACGCAGTATTTT. Translating it yields CASRKYLLAGESDTQYF. This chain uses TRBV2 with TRBJ2-3; TRBD2 matches at 11 bases. In germline, CDR1 is SNHLY, CDR2 FYNNEI. The CDR3 contains 17 residues. The junction had 12 bases not matched to a gene; V was cut back by 6 bases and J by 4 bases.